This note documents a single T cell receptor (beta chain) sequence. TCRdb itself ran the 5' RACE reads through MiXCR, one entry per CDR3 protein. The sample carries 80,000 to 95,000 distinct CDR3 sequences, roughly 15% recorded once. This specimen comes from a study of early T cells in non-severe SARS-CoV-2 infection. The ends lost 7 bases at V and 3 bases at J; junction bases unmatched: 14. Germline assignment: CDR1 SNHLY and CDR2 FYNNEI. This CDR3 has 16 amino acids. This specimen was whole blood, taken at baseline. The source of this sequence is an adult who was a healthcare worker with PCR-confirmed SARS-CoV-2 infection or an uninfected control (not recorded which). This chain links TRBV2 with TRBJ1-2, with 7 positions matching TRBD1. CDR3 DNA sequence: TGTGCCAGCACTAGGACAGGCCTGCATGGGGACTATGGCTACACCTTC. It specifies CASTRTGLHGDYGYTF.